The sequence of this T cell receptor (beta chain) was determined in a study of regulatory T cells in long-lasting Graves disease. Study-wide background: Persistent Graves' disease required over 5 years of antithyroid drugs and positive TSH receptor antibodies. Whole-study findings and limits: Among the persistent patients, fewer than 3,500 public clonotypes were shared, more than the approximately 960 shared among new patients.

Arm-PCR of CDR3 regions and iRepertoire HTBI primers were the basis on which TCR beta libraries were built. MiXCR was run by TCRdb on the multiplex PCR reads, yielding one entry per CDR3 protein. The sample includes roughly 400,000 distinct CDR3 sequences, roughly 21% of them seen just once. Ten or more counts support this clonotype. Its antigen is unidentified. As for time point: persistent/refractory GD, antithyroid drugs over 5 years with positive TRAb. The TCR library was made from RNA extracted from PBMCs. The diagnosis of Graves' disease used American Thyroid Association guidelines. Sequences were derived from peripheral blood mononuclear cells (PBMCs), sampled when the disease was refractory, from a patient treated with antithyroid drugs. The receptor comes from a female donor with Graves disease.

This CDR3 reads CASSQGQGSVGEAFF. In nucleotides, the CDR3 is TGTGCCAGCAGCCAAGGGCAGGGCTCGGTAGGTGAAGCTTTCTTT. The chain couples TRBV3-1 to TRBJ1-1, with TRBD1 as a possible D gene (5 bases). The CDR3 consists of 15 residues. Trimming pared 1 base from V and 7 bases from J, leaving 16 bases between. CDR1 is LGHDT and CDR2 is YNNKEL in the germline V gene (reference sequence).